This T cell receptor (beta chain) is from a study of blood T cell repertoires in COVID-19. As for the study in general: The United States, Italy and Spain were the sources of the acute and convalescent COVID-19 samples.

Original data processing: Amplification of reference gene primers provided the estimated nucleated cell counts. TCRdb's table, derived via immunoSEQ multiplex PCR, lists solely in-frame clones and lacks some. V and J calls and clone size follow that table, whereas D and trimming were derived from the DNA. The repertoire holds hundreds of thousands of clones, with more than 85% as singletons. Trimming removed 0 bases from V and 0 bases from J, with 24 bases in between. The germline CDR1 and CDR2 sequences are GTSNPN and SVGIG (reference sequence). The CDR3 is 20 amino acids. The V gene is TRBV30, the J gene TRBJ1-3, with D possibly being TRBD1 (5 bases). This receptor was taken from a man between 65 and 80 years old with acute or convalescent COVID-19. Sequenced material: peripheral blood. CDR3 nucleotide sequence: TGTGCCTGGAGTGTAAGCAAGGATTGGGGCGCCCTCGGCTCTGGAAACACCATATATTTT. Residues: CAWSVSKDWGALGSGNTIYF.